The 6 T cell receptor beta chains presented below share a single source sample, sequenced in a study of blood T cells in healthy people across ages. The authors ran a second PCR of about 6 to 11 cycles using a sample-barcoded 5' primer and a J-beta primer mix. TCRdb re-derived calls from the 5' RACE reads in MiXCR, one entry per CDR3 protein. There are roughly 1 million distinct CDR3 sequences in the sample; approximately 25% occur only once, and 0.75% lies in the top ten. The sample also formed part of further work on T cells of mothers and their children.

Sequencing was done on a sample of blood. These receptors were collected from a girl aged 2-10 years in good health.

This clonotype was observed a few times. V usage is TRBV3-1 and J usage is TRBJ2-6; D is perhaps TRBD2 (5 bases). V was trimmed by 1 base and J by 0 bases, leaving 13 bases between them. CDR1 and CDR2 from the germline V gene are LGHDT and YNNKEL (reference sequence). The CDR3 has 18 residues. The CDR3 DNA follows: TGTGCCAGCAGCCAAGTCAGCAGGACTTTCTCTGGGGCCAACGTCCTGACTTTC. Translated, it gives CASSQVSRTFSGANVLTF.

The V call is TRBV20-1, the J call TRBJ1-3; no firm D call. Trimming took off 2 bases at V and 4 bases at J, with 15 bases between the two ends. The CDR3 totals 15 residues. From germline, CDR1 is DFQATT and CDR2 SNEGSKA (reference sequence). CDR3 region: CSARSNGPPGNTIYF. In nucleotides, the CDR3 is TGCAGTGCTAGATCAAACGGGCCGCCCGGAAACACCATATATTTT.

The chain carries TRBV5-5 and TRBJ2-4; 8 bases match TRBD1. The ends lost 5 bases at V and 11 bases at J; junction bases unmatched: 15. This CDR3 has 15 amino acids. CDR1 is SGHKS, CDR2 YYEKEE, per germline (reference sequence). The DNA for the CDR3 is TGTGCCAGCAGGTTCGACAGGGGTCAGGCTGGGGTTCAGTACTTC. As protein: CASRFDRGQAGVQYF.

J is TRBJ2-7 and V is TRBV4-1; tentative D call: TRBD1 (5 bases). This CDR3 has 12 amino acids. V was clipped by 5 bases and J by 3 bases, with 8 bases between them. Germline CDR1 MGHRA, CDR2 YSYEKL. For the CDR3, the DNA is TGCGCCAGCAGCGCCAGGGACTACGAGCAGTACTTC. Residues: CASSARDYEQYF.

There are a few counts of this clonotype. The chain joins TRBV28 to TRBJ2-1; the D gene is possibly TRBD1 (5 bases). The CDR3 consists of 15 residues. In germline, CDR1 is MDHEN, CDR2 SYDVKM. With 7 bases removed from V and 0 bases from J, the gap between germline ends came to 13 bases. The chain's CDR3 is CASNLDSSSYNEQFF. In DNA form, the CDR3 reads TGTGCCAGCAACCTAGACAGTAGCTCCTACAATGAGCAGTTCTTC.

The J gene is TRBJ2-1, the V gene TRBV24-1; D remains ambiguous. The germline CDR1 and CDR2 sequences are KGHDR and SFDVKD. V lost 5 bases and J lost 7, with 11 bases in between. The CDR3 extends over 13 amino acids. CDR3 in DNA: TGTGCCACCAGTGGGCAACGGGCGAATGAGCAGTTCTTC. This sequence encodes CATSGQRANEQFF.